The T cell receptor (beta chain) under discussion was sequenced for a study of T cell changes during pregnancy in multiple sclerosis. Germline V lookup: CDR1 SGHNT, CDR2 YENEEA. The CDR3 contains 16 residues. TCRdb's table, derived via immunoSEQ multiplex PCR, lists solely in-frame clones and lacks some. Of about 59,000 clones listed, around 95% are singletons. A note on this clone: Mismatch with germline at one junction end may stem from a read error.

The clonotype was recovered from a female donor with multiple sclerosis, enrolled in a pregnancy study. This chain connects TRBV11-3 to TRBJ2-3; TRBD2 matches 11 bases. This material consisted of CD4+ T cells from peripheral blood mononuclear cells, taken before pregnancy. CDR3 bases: TGTGCCAGCAGCCTAGATAGCGGGAGGGCCACAGATACGCAGTATTTT. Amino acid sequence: CASSLDSGRATDTQYF.